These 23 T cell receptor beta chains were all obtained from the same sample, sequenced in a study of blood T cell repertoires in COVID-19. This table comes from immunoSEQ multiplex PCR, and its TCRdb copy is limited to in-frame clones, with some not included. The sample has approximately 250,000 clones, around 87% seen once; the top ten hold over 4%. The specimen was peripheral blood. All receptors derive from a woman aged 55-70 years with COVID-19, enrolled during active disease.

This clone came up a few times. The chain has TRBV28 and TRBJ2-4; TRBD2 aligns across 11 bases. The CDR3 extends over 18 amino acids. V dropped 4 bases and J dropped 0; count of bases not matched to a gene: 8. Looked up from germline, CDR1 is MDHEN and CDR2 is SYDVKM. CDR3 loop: CASSSGTSGLVAKNIQYF. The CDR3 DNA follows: TGTGCCAGCAGTTCTGGGACTAGCGGCTTAGTAGCCAAAAACATTCAGTACTTC.

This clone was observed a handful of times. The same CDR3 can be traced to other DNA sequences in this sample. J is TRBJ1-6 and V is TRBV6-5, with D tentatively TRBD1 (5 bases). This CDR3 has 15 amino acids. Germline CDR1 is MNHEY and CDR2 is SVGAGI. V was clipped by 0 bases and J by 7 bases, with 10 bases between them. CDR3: CASSYSIQGNSPLHF. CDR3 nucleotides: TGTGCCAGCAGTTACTCGATCCAGGGAAATTCACCCCTCCACTTT.

The CDR3 DNA sequence: TGTGCCAGCAGCCGCACGGGACAGGGTAGGAACACTGAAGCTTTCTTT. Encoded protein: CASSRTGQGRNTEAFF. The genes are TRBV9 and TRBJ1-1; TRBD1 agrees at 9 bases. Losses at the gene ends were 4 bases for V and 1 base for J; bases not matched to a gene: 8. Per germline, CDR1 SGDLS and CDR2 YYNGEE. This CDR3 comprises 16 residues.

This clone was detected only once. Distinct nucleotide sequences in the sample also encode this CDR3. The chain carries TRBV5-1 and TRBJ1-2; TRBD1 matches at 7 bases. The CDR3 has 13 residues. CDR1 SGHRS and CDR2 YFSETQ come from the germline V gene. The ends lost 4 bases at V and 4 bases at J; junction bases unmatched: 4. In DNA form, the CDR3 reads TGCGCCAGCAGCCTGGGACAGAGCTATGGCTACACCTTC. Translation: CASSLGQSYGYTF.

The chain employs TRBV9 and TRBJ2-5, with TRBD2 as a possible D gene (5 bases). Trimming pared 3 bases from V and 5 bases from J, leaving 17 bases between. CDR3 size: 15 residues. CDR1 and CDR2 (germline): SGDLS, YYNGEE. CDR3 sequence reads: CASSGAREAWETQYF. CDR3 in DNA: TGTGCCAGCAGCGGGGCCCGGGAAGCTTGGGAGACCCAGTACTTC.

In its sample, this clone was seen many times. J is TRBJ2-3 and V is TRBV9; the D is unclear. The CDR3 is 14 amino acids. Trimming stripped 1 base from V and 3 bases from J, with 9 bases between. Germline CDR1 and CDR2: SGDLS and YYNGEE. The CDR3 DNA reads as TGTGCCAGCAGCGTAATGAGCTCTACAGATACGCAGTATTTT. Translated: CASSVMSSTDTQYF. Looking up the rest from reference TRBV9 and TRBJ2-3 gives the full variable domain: DSGVTQTPKHLITATGQRVTLRCSPRSGDLSVYWYQQSLDQGLQFLIQYYNGEERAKGNILERFSAQQFPDLHSELNLSSLELGDSALYFCASSVMSSTDTQYFGPGTRLTVL.

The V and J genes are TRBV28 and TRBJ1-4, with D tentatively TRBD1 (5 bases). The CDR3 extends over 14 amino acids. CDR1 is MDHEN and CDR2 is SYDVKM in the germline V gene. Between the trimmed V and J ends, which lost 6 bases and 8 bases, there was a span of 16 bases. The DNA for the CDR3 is TGTGCCAGCAGCACCTCGAGGGGAGGAGAAAAACTGTTTTTT. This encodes CASSTSRGGEKLFF.

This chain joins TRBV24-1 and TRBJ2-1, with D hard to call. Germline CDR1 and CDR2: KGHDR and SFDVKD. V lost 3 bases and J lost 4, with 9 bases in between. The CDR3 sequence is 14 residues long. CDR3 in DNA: TGTGCCACCAGTGATAAACCAGAATACAATGAGCAGTTCTTC. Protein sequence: CATSDKPEYNEQFF.

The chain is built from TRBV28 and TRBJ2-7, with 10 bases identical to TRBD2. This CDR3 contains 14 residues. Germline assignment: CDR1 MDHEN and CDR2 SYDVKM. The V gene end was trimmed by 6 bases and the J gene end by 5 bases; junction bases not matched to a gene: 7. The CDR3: CASRVSGRSHEQYF. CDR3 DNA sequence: TGTGCCAGCAGGGTTAGCGGGAGGTCACACGAGCAGTACTTC.

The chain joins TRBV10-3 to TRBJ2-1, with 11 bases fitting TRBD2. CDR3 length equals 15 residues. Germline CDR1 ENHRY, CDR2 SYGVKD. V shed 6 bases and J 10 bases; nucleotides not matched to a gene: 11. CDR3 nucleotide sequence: TGTGCCATCAGCCGACCGACTAGCGGGACAGAGGAGCAGTTCTTC. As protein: CAISRPTSGTEEQFF.

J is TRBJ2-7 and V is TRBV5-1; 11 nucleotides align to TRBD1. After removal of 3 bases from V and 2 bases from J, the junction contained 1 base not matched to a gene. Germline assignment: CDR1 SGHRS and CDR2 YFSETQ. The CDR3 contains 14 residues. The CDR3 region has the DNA TGCGCCAGCAGCTGGGGACAGGGGGCCTACGAGCAGTACTTC. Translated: CASSWGQGAYEQYF.

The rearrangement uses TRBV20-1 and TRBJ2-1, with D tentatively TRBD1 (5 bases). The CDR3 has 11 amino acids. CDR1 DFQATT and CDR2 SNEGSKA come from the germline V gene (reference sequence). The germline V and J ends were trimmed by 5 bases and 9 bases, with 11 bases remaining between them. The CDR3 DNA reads TGCAGTGCTCCCCTCCAGGGTGAGCAGTTCTTC. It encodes CSAPLQGEQFF.

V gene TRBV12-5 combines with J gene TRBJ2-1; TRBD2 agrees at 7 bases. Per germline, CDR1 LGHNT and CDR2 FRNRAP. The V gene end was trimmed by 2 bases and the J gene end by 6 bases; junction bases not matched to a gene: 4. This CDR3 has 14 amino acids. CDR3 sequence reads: CASGLYGRINEQFF. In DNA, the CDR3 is TGTGCTAGTGGTTTGTACGGGAGGATCAATGAGCAGTTCTTC.

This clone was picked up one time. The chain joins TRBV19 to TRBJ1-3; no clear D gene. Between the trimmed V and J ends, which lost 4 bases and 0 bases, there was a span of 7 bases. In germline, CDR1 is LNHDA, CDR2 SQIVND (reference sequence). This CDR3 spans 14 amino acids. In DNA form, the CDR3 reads TGTGCCAGTAGTAGCGGCTACTCTGGAAACACCATATATTTT. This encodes CASSSGYSGNTIYF.

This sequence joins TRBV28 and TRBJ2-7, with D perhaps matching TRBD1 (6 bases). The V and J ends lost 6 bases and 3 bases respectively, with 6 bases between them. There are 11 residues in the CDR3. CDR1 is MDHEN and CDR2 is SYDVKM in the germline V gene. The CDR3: CASRTGYEQYF. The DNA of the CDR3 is TGTGCCAGCAGGACAGGCTACGAGCAGTACTTC.

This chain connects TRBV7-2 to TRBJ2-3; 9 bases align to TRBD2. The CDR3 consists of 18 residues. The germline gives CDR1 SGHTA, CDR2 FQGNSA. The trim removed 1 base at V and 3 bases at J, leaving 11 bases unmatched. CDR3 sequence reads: CASSLVAGGLSGTDTQYF. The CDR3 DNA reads TGTGCCAGCAGCTTAGTGGCGGGAGGGCTAAGTGGGACAGATACGCAGTATTTT.

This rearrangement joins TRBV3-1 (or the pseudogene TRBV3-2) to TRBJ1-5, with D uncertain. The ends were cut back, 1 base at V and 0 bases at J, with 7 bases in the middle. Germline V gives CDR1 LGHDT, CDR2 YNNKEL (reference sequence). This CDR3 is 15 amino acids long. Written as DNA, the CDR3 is TGTGCCAGCAGCCAAGGGCCTTTTAGCAATCAGCCCCAGCATTTT. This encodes CASSQGPFSNQPQHF.

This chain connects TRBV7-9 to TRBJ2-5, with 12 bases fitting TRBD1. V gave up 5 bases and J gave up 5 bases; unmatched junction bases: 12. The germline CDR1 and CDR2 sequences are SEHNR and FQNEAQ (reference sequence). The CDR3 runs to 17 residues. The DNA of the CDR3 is TGTGCCAGCAGCCCGCCAGCCGGGACAGGGGGCTGGGAGACCCAGTACTTC. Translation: CASSPPAGTGGWETQYF.

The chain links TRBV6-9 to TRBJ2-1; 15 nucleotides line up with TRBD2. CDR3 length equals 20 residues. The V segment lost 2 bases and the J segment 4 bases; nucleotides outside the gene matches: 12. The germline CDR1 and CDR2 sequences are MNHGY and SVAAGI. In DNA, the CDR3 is TGTGCCAGCAGTTATACCGGACTAGCGGGAGGGCCTAGAATTTACAATGAGCAGTTCTTC. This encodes CASSYTGLAGGPRIYNEQFF.

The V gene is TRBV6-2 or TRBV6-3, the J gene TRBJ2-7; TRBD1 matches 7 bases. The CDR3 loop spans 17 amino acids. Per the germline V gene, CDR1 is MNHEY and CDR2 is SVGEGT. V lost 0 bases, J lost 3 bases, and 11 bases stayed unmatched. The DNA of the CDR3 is TGTGCCAGCAGTTACTCGACGACGGGGACAGCAAACTACGAGCAGTACTTC. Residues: CASSYSTTGTANYEQYF.

CDR3 residues: CATSDLGRGYTF. In DNA form, the CDR3 reads TGTGCCACCAGTGATTTGGGGAGGGGCTACACCTTC. The rearrangement joins TRBV24-1 to TRBJ1-2; D is uncertain. The germline V gene has CDR1 KGHDR and CDR2 SFDVKD. Trimming left V 0 bases short and J 8 bases short, with 6 bases between. The CDR3 covers 12 residues.

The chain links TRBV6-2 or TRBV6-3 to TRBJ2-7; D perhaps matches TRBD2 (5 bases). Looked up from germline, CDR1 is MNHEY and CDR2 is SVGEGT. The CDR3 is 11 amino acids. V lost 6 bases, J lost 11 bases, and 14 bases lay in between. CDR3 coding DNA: TGTGCCAGCAGCCGTCTGGACTCGGAGTACTTC. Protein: CASSRLDSEYF.

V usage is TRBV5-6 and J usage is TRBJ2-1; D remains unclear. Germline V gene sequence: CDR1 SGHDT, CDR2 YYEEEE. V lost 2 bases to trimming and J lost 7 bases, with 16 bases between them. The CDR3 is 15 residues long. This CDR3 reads CASSFRGLSGNEQFF. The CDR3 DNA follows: TGTGCCAGCAGCTTTCGAGGCCTCAGTGGGAATGAGCAGTTCTTC. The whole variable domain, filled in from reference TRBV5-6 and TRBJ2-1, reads DAGVTQSPTHLIKTRGQQVTLRCSPKSGHDTVSWYQQALGQGPQFIFQYYEEEERQRGNFPDRFSGHQFPNYSSELNVNALLLGDSALYLCASSFRGLSGNEQFFGPGTRLTVL.